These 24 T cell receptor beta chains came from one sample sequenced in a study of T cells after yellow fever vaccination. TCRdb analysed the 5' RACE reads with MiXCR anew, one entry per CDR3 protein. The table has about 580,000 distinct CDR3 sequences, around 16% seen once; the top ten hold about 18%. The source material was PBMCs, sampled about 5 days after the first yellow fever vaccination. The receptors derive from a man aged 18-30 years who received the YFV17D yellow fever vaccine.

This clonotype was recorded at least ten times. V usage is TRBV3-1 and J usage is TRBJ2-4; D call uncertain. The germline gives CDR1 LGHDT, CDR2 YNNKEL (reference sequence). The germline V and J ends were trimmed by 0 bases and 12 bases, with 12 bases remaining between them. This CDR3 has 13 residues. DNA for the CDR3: TGTGCCAGCAGCCAAGATATTGGCAGCTCTCAGTACTTC. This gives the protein CASSQDIGSSQYF.

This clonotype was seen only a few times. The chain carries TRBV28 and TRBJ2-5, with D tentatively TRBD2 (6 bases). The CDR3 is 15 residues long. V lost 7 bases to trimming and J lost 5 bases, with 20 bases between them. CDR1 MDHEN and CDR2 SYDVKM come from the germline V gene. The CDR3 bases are TGTGCCAGCAAGTCGGGGGTACTAAACGGGGAGACCCAGTACTTC. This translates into CASKSGVLNGETQYF. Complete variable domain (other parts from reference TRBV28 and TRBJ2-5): DVKVTQSSRYLVKRTGEKVFLECVQDMDHENMFWYRQDPGLGLRLIYFSYDVKMKEKGDIPEGYSVSREKKERFSLILESASTNQTSMYLCASKSGVLNGETQYFGPGTRLLVL.

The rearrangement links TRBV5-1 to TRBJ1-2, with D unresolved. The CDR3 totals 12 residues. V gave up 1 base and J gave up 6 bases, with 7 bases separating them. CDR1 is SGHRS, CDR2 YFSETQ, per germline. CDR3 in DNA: TGCGCCAGCAGCTTGTTTGCAGATGGCTACACCTTC. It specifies CASSLFADGYTF.

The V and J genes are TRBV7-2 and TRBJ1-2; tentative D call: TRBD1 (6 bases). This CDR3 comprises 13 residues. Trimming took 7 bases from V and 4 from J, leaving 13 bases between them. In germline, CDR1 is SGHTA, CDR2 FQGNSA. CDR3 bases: TGTGCCAGCACCCGGAACAGGGCCTATGGCTACACCTTC. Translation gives CASTRNRAYGYTF.

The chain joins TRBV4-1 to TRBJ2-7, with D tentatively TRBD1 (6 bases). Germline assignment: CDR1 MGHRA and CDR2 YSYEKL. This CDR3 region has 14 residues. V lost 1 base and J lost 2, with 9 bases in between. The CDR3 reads CASSQGTVTYEQYF. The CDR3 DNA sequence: TGCGCCAGCAGCCAAGGGACAGTGACCTACGAGCAGTACTTC.

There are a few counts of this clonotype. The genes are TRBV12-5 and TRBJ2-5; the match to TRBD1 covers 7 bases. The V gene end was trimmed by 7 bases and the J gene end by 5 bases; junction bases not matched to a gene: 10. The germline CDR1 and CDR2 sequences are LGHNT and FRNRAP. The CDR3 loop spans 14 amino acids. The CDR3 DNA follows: TGTGCTAGTGTCCCTGACAGGGCGCAGGAGACCCAGTACTTC. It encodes CASVPDRAQETQYF.

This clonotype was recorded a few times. DNA of the CDR3: TGCGCCAGCAGCTTGGGGGTCGGGGGGGGCCTCTCCTACAATGAGCAGTTCTTC. Residues: CASSLGVGGGLSYNEQFF. The J gene is TRBJ2-1, the V gene TRBV5-1; TRBD2 agrees at 8 bases. J lost 0 bases, V lost 0 bases, and 8 bases had no gene match. The CDR3 runs to 18 residues. The germline V gene encodes CDR1 SGHRS and CDR2 YFSETQ. The complete variable domain, with remaining parts taken from reference TRBV5-1 and TRBJ2-1, reads KAGVTQTPRYLIKTRGQQVTLSCSPISGHRSVSWYQQTPGQGLQFLFEYFSETQRNKGNFPGRFSGRQFSNSRSEMNVSTLELGDSALYLCASSLGVGGGLSYNEQFFGPGTRLTVL.

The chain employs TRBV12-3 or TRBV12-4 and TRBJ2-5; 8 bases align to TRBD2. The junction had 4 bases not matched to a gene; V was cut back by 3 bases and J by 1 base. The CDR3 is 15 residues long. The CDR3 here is CASSFTSGLQETQYF. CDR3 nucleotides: TGTGCCAGCAGTTTCACTAGCGGTCTCCAAGAGACCCAGTACTTC.

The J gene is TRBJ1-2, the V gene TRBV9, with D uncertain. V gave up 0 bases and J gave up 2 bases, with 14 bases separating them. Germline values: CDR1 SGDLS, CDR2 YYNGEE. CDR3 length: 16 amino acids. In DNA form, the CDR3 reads TGTGCCAGCAGCGTAGCTCGTTCCAGGTTGAACTATGGCTACACCTTC. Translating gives CASSVARSRLNYGYTF.

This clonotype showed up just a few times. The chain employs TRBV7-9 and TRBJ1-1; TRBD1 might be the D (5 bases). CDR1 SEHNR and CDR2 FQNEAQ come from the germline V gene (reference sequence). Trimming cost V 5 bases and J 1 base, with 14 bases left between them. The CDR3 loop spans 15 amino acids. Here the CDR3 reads CASSPVGDRNTEAFF. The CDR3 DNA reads TGTGCCAGCAGCCCGGTGGGGGACCGGAACACTGAAGCTTTCTTT.

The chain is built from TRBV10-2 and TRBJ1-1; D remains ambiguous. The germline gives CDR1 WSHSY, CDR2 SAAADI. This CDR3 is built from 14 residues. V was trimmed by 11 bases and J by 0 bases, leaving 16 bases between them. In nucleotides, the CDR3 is TGCGCCGCCTTAGACACGGAAATGAACACTGAAGCTTTCTTT. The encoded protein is CAALDTEMNTEAFF.

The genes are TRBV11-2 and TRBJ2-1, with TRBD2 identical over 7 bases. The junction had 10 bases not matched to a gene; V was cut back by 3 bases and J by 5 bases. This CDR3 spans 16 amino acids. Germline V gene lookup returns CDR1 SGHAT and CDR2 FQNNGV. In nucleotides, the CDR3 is TGTGCCAGCAGCTTTTGGGAGGGGCTGGCAAACAATGAGCAGTTCTTC. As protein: CASSFWEGLANNEQFF.

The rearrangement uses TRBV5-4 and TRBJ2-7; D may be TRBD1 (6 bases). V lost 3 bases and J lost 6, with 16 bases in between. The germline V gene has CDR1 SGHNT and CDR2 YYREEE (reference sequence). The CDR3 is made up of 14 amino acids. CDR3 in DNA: TGTGCCAGCAGCTCGTTCGGCAGGGGTGCCGAGCAGTACGTC. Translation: CASSSFGRGAEQYV.

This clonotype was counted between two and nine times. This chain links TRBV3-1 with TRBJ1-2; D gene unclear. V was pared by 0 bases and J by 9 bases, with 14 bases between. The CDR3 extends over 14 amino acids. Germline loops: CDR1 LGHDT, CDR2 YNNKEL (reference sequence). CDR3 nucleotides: TGTGCCAGCAGCCAAGAAGGGTCACGCGGCCGCTACACCTTC. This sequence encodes CASSQEGSRGRYTF.

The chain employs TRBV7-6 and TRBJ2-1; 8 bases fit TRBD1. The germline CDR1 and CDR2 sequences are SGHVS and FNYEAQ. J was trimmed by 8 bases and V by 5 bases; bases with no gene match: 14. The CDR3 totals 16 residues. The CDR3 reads CASSLLVQDRDHEQFF. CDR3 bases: TGTGCCAGCAGCCTCCTGGTTCAGGACAGGGACCATGAGCAGTTCTTC.

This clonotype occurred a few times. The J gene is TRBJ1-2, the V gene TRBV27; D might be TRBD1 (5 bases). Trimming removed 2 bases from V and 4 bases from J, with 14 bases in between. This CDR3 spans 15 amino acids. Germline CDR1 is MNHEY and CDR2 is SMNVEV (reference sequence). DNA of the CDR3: TGTGCCAGCAGTTTAGGAGGGGTAGTCGGCTATGGCTACACCTTC. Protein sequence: CASSLGGVVGYGYTF.

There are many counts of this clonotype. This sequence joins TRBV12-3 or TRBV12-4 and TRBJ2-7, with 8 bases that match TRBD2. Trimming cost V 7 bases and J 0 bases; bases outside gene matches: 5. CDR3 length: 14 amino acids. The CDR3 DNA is TGTGCCAGCACCGGGACTAGGTCCTCCTACGAGCAGTACTTC. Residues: CASTGTRSSYEQYF.

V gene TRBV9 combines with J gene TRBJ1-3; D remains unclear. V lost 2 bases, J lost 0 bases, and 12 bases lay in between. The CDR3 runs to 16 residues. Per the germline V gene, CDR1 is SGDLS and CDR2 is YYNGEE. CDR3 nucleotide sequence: TGTGCCAGCAGCGTGGGAGGGCCGTACTCTGGAAACACCATATATTTT. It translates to CASSVGGPYSGNTIYF.

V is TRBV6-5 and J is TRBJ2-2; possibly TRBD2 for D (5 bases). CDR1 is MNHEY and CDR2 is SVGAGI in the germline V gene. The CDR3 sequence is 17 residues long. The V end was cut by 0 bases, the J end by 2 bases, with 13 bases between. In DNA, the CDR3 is TGTGCCAGCAGTTACTCGGTTAGCAGACTAAACACCGGGGAGCTGTTTTTT. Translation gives CASSYSVSRLNTGELFF.

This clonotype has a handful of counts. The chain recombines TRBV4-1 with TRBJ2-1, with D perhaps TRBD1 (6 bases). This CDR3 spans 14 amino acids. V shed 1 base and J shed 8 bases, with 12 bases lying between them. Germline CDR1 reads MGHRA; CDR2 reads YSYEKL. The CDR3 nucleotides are TGCGCCAGCAGCCAAGTCGCAGGGGAGTATGAGCAGTTCTTC. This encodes CASSQVAGEYEQFF.

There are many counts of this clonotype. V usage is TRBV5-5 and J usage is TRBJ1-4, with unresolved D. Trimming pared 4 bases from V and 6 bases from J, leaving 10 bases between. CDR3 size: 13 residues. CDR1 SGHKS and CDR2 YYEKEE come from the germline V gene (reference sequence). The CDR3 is CASSRMGDEKLFF. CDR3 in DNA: TGTGCCAGCAGCCGGATGGGCGATGAAAAACTGTTTTTT.

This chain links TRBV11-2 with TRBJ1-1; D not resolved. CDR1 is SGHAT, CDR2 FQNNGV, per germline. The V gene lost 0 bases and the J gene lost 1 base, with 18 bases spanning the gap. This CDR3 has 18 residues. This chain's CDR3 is CASSLDFFKWGENTEAFF. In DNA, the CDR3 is TGTGCCAGCAGCTTAGATTTTTTTAAATGGGGAGAGAACACTGAAGCTTTCTTT.

The CDR3, as DNA: TGTGCCAGCAGCCAATCCAGGGGAGAGACCCAGTACTTC. Its protein is CASSQSRGETQYF. The J gene is TRBJ2-5, the V gene TRBV4-2; possibly TRBD1 for D (6 bases). V lost 2 bases and J lost 4, with 8 bases in between. Per germline, CDR1 LGHNA and CDR2 YNFKEQ. This CDR3 spans 13 amino acids.

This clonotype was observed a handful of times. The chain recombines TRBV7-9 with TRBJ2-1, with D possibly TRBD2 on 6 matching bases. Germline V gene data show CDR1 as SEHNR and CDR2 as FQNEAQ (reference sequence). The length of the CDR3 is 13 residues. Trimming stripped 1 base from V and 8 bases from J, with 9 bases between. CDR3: CASSLVGGDEQFF. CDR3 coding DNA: TGTGCCAGCAGCTTAGTGGGGGGAGATGAGCAGTTCTTC.